This T cell receptor (beta chain) was recovered during a study of tumor-infiltrating lymphocytes in localized non-small cell lung cancer. Background on the study: Several tumor histologies, both smoking statuses, and some post-neoadjuvant chemotherapy samples were included. Study-wide points: Higher tumor T cell infiltration than in uninvolved lung was supported by TCRbeta sequencing.

This CDR3 has 13 amino acids. Germline V gives CDR1 SNHLY, CDR2 FYNNEI. The junction had 4 bases not matched to a gene; V was cut back by 6 bases and J by 6 bases. Turning to this clone: Its antigen is currently unknown.

Some clones are missing from TCRdb's copy, which holds only in-frame ones; the method was immunoSEQ multiplex PCR. The table lists 5,000 to 6,500 clones, roughly 70% of them singletons. V gene TRBV2 combines with J gene TRBJ1-5; TRBD1 agrees at 8 bases. The clonotype originates from a human donor with non-small cell lung cancer. Source material: uninvolved lung tissue not adjacent to the tumor. CDR3 sequence reads: CASSGQGGQPQHF. As DNA, the CDR3 is TGTGCCAGCAGCGGACAGGGAGGTCAGCCCCAGCATTTT.